What follows are 31 T cell receptor beta chains derived from one specimen sequenced in a study of T cell repertoires in cytomegalovirus infection. The antigens for these receptors are not known. MiXCR, applied by TCRdb to the reads, yields one record per CDR3 protein. The repertoire holds approximately 470,000 distinct CDR3 sequences, about two fifths seen once, with around 45% in the top ten. The sequencing used cultured PBMCs, collected from culture after CMV antigen stimulation. The receptors originated from a human donor in good health (CMV status not recorded). Some clones in this sample may be carry-over from other donors' samples.

The chain recombines TRBV7-2 with TRBJ2-5; D call uncertain. In germline, CDR1 is SGHTA, CDR2 FQGNSA. The V and J ends lost 4 bases and 9 bases respectively, with 15 bases between them. The CDR3 spans 13 residues. DNA of the CDR3: TGTGCCAGCAGCTCAACCTTCCTAGGGCCCCAGTACTTC. Its protein product is CASSSTFLGPQYF.

This sequence joins TRBV7-2 and TRBJ2-1; tentative D call: TRBD2 (8 bases). The CDR3 is made up of 18 amino acids. The V end was cut by 3 bases, the J end by 5 bases, with 23 bases between. CDR1 and CDR2 (germline): SGHTA, FQGNSA. CDR3 residues: CASSFIAGRTGRNNEQFF. The CDR3 coding sequence is TGTGCCAGCAGCTTTATAGCGGGGAGGACAGGAAGGAACAATGAGCAGTTCTTC. Using reference TRBV7-2 and TRBJ2-1 for the parts outside the CDR3, the full variable domain is GAGVSQSPSNKVTEKGKDVELRCDPISGHTALYWYRQSLGQGLEFLIYFQGNSAPDKSGLPSDRFSAERTGGSVSTLTIQRTQQEDSAVYLCASSFIAGRTGRNNEQFFGPGTRLTVL.

The chain is built from TRBV4-1 and TRBJ2-2, with 12 bases that match TRBD2. The CDR3 totals 16 residues. CDR1 and CDR2 from the germline V gene are MGHRA and YSYEKL. The ends lost 8 bases at V and 7 bases at J; junction bases unmatched: 11. The CDR3 here is CASRPTSGSRSGELFF. For the CDR3, the DNA is TGCGCCAGCCGTCCGACTAGCGGGAGTCGGAGCGGGGAGCTGTTTTTT.

The chain links TRBV18 to TRBJ1-1; D uncertain. Germline V gives CDR1 KGHSH, CDR2 LQKENI. The CDR3 runs 16 residues. V was trimmed by 5 bases and J by 7 bases, leaving 23 bases between them. In DNA, the CDR3 is TGTGCCAGCTCATCCGGCGGGCCGATGGGAGTCGTTGAAGCTTTCTTT. It is translated as CASSSGGPMGVVEAFF. Filled out from reference TRBV18 and TRBJ1-1, the complete variable domain reads NAGVMQNPRHLVRRRGQEARLRCSPMKGHSHVYWYRQLPEEGLKFMVYLQKENIIDESGMPKERFSAEFPKEGPSILRIQQVVRGDSAAYFCASSSGGPMGVVEAFFGQGTRLTVV.

The chain has TRBV11-2 and TRBJ2-3; no reliable D call. Germline V gives CDR1 SGHAT, CDR2 FQNNGV. V dropped 0 bases and J dropped 3 bases, with 7 bases sitting between them. This CDR3 comprises 14 residues. For the CDR3, the DNA is TGTGCCAGCAGCTTAGATGGTTGGACAGATACGCAGTATTTT. It codes for CASSLDGWTDTQYF.

The chain joins TRBV5-1 to TRBJ1-3; the D is unclear. The CDR3 sequence is 19 residues long. Between the trimmed V and J ends, which lost 0 bases and 5 bases, there was a span of 24 bases. Germline lookup yields CDR1 SGHRS and CDR2 YFSETQ. The DNA for the CDR3 is TGCGCCAGCAGCTTGGAATGGCGGGCCGATTCTTCTTGGAGAAACACCATATATTTT. This translates into CASSLEWRADSSWRNTIYF.

The CDR3 nucleotides are TGTGCCAGCAGCTCCGGACTAGCGGTCCACAATGAGCAGTTCTTC. Its translation: CASSSGLAVHNEQFF. The V call is TRBV6-2 or TRBV6-3, the J call TRBJ2-1, with 10 bases lining up with TRBD2. J was trimmed by 5 bases and V by 6 bases; bases with no gene match: 7. CDR3 length: 15 residues. Per germline, CDR1 MNHEY and CDR2 SVGEGT.

This clonotype was seen a few times. The rearrangement uses TRBV11-2 and TRBJ1-2; 9 nucleotides agree with TRBD1. The germline V gene encodes CDR1 SGHAT and CDR2 FQNNGV. The V gene end was trimmed by 5 bases and the J gene end by 4 bases; junction bases not matched to a gene: 5. CDR3 length equals 14 residues. The CDR3 region is CASSPRTGVYGYTF. In DNA form, the CDR3 reads TGTGCCAGCAGCCCCCGGACAGGGGTCTATGGCTACACCTTC.

The rearrangement joins TRBV6-2 or TRBV6-3 to TRBJ2-1, with 13 bases identical to TRBD2. V was pared by 7 bases and J by 8 bases, with 11 bases of the junction left unmatched. The CDR3 covers 16 residues. Germline CDR1 MNHEY, CDR2 SVGEGT. This chain's CDR3 is CASTRRTSGRRDEQFF. The DNA for the CDR3 is TGTGCCAGCACCCGGCGGACTAGCGGGAGAAGGGATGAGCAGTTCTTC.

J is TRBJ2-7 and V is TRBV20-1, with unresolved D. The germline V gene has CDR1 DFQATT and CDR2 SNEGSKA (reference sequence). CDR3 size: 15 residues. V was cut by 8 bases and J by 2 bases, with 22 bases left in between. The CDR3 is CSHSPRLISPYEQYF. CDR3 bases: TGCAGTCATTCCCCTCGGCTAATATCACCCTACGAGCAGTACTTC.

Worth noting for this clonotype: The junction does not match germline at one end; this may be a read error. The chain recombines TRBV6-6 with TRBJ1-6; no clear D gene. Germline V gives CDR1 MNHNY, CDR2 SVGAGI (reference sequence). The CDR3 has 16 amino acids. This CDR3 reads CGSSYGPGSYNSPLHF. CDR3 DNA sequence: TGTGGCAGCAGTTACGGGCCGGGCTCCTATAATTCACCCCTCCACTTT.

This clonotype was seen more than once but under ten times. The chain couples TRBV20-1 to TRBJ2-7, with 8 bases identical to TRBD1. The germline V gene has CDR1 DFQATT and CDR2 SNEGSKA (reference sequence). The CDR3 runs to 15 residues. Losses at the gene ends were 3 bases for V and 4 bases for J; bases not matched to a gene: 11. In DNA, the CDR3 is TGCAGTGCTAGGGACTCCAGGGGGCTTGTATACGAGCAGTACTTC. Residues: CSARDSRGLVYEQYF.

This clonotype was recorded a few times. The J gene is TRBJ2-7, the V gene TRBV12-3 or TRBV12-4, with D possibly being TRBD1 or TRBD2 (5 bases each). The CDR3 extends over 13 amino acids. V lost 7 bases, J lost 3 bases, and 13 bases lay in between. CDR3 nucleotides: TGTGCCAGCACCTCCTGGGGGAGCTACGAGCAGTACTTC. The encoded protein is CASTSWGSYEQYF.

This chain links TRBV11-2 with TRBJ1-1, with TRBD1 identical over 9 bases. Germline V gene lookup returns CDR1 SGHAT and CDR2 FQNNGV. V shed 4 bases and J 1 base; nucleotides not matched to a gene: 7. The CDR3 consists of 16 residues. The DNA for the CDR3 is TGTGCCAGCAGCTACCAGACAGGGGGGGCGAACACTGAAGCTTTCTTT. This encodes CASSYQTGGANTEAFF.

The V and J genes are TRBV9 and TRBJ2-1, with 13 bases that match TRBD2. This CDR3 has 15 residues. Germline trimming cut 4 bases from V and 9 bases from J; bases unmatched to any gene: 7. CDR1 and CDR2 (germline): SGDLS, YYNGEE. The DNA of the CDR3 is TGTGCCAGCAGCTCCCGGGGGACTAGCGGGACTGAGCAGTTCTTC. It yields the protein CASSSRGTSGTEQFF.

The chain recombines TRBV7-6 with TRBJ2-7; D possibly uses TRBD1 or TRBD2 (6 bases each). Germline V gives CDR1 SGHVS, CDR2 FNYEAQ. This CDR3 comprises 17 residues. Trimming pared 4 bases from V and 6 bases from J, leaving 25 bases between. This CDR3 is CASSSNPPGEWGLEQYF. As DNA, the CDR3 is TGTGCCAGCAGCTCTAACCCTCCGGGGGAGTGGGGGCTCGAGCAGTACTTC.

The chain carries TRBV6-1 and TRBJ2-7; 11 bases are a match to TRBD2. Germline-derived CDR1 and CDR2 are MNHNS and SASEGT. This CDR3 is 19 amino acids long. J was trimmed by 2 bases and V by 4 bases; bases with no gene match: 16. CDR3 bases: TGTGCCAGCAGTGTGTGGGCAGGGGGCATAGCGGGAGGGACCTACGAGCAGTACTTC. It is translated as CASSVWAGGIAGGTYEQYF.

V is TRBV10-3 and J is TRBJ2-1; 11 bases agree with TRBD2. The CDR3 consists of 16 residues. V lost 2 bases and J lost 8; bases outside the gene matches: 8. From germline, CDR1 is ENHRY and CDR2 SYGVKD. The CDR3 nucleotides are TGTGCCATCAGTGAGACTTTTAGCGGGGGGGCCGATGAGCAGTTCTTC. This sequence encodes CAISETFSGGADEQFF.

This clonotype was seen a handful of times. The genes are TRBV10-2 and TRBJ1-6, with D unresolved. The germline gives CDR1 WSHSY, CDR2 SAAADI. The V gene lost 7 bases and the J gene lost 7 bases, with 11 bases spanning the gap. The CDR3 contains 13 residues. The CDR3 coding sequence is TGCGCCAGCAAAGGGCCAGTAAATTCACCCCTCCACTTT. This encodes CASKGPVNSPLHF.

The chain uses TRBV6-1 and TRBJ1-3, with D unclear. In germline, CDR1 is MNHNS, CDR2 SASEGT. V was clipped by 5 bases and J by 7 bases, with 12 bases between them. The length of the CDR3 is 13 residues. The CDR3 reads CASSPLVRNTIYF. CDR3 in DNA: TGTGCCAGCAGTCCGTTGGTGAGGAACACCATATATTTT.

This rearrangement joins TRBV27 to TRBJ2-2; possible D gene TRBD1, 5 bases. The CDR3 has 15 amino acids. CDR1 and CDR2 (germline): MNHEY, SMNVEV (reference sequence). V was cut by 1 base and J by 7 bases, with 13 bases left in between. CDR3 residues: CASSLLAGAVGELFF. CDR3 DNA: TGTGCCAGCAGTTTATTAGCTGGGGCTGTCGGGGAGCTGTTTTTT.

V usage is TRBV18 and J usage is TRBJ2-7, with TRBD1 identical over 8 bases. In germline, CDR1 is KGHSH, CDR2 LQKENI. V lost 4 bases and J lost 12; bases outside the gene matches: 14. This CDR3 spans 14 amino acids. As DNA, the CDR3 is TGTGCCAGCTCACTACCGGGACAGGCCCCCGGTGGGTACTTC. It translates to CASSLPGQAPGGYF.

The gene calls are TRBV7-6 and TRBJ2-1, with 11 bases aligning to TRBD2. The CDR3 loop spans 15 amino acids. Germline values: CDR1 SGHVS, CDR2 FNYEAQ. With 5 bases clipped from V and 7 bases from J, the junction kept 7 bases outside the gene matches. The CDR3 is CASSTLAGVINEQFF. The CDR3 coding sequence is TGTGCCAGCAGCACACTAGCGGGAGTTATAAATGAGCAGTTCTTC.

Many counts were recorded for this clonotype. This chain connects TRBV7-2 to TRBJ1-3, with a tentative D call TRBD1 (5 bases). V was cut by 0 bases and J by 4 bases, with 16 bases left in between. This CDR3 is 17 amino acids long. Per the germline V gene, CDR1 is SGHTA and CDR2 is FQGNSA. For the CDR3, the DNA is TGTGCCAGCAGCTTAGCGGGCCAGGGAGTGTCCGGAAACACCATATATTTT. Translated, it gives CASSLAGQGVSGNTIYF.

The V gene is TRBV9, the J gene TRBJ1-6; possible D gene TRBD1, 6 bases. The CDR3 contains 13 residues. V lost 4 bases and J 13 bases, leaving 15 bases between the germline ends. The germline V gene encodes CDR1 SGDLS and CDR2 YYNGEE. DNA of the CDR3: TGTGCCAGCAGCTCCAGGGACAACTTGCCCCTCCACTTT. This encodes CASSSRDNLPLHF.

The chain carries TRBV28 and TRBJ2-7; D might be TRBD1 (6 bases). The CDR3 length is 14 residues. The V end lost 2 bases, the J end lost 4 bases, and 12 bases lay between the germline ends. The germline V gene has CDR1 MDHEN and CDR2 SYDVKM. The CDR3 reads CASSLMGHSYEQYF. The CDR3 bases are TGTGCCAGCAGTTTAATGGGACACAGTTACGAGCAGTACTTC. The full variable domain, completed using reference TRBV28 and TRBJ2-7, is DVKVTQSSRYLVKRTGEKVFLECVQDMDHENMFWYRQDPGLGLRLIYFSYDVKMKEKGDIPEGYSVSREKKERFSLILESASTNQTSMYLCASSLMGHSYEQYFGPGTRLTVT.

The chain couples TRBV27 to TRBJ2-7; D is ambiguous. V lost 4 bases and J lost 1, with 17 bases in between. Germline values: CDR1 MNHEY, CDR2 SMNVEV (reference sequence). The CDR3 runs to 16 residues. CDR3 region: CASSYTLLTPSYEQYF. The CDR3 DNA sequence: TGTGCCAGCAGTTACACCCTATTGACCCCGTCCTACGAGCAGTACTTC.

This clonotype appeared a single time. The gene calls are TRBV6-6 and TRBJ1-5; 7 bases fit TRBD1. The CDR3 is made up of 16 amino acids. CDR1 and CDR2 (germline): MNHNY, SVGAGI (reference sequence). V lost 2 bases, J lost 7 bases, and 11 bases stayed unmatched. DNA of the CDR3: TGTGCCAGCAGTTACCAGGACAGGCAGTGGGGGCAGCCCCAGCATTTT. Amino acids: CASSYQDRQWGQPQHF.

This clonotype was found many times. This chain connects TRBV7-6 to TRBJ2-1, with D uncertain. The ends were cut back, 1 base at V and 6 bases at J, with 4 bases in the middle. The CDR3 is 12 residues long. Germline CDR1 SGHVS, CDR2 FNYEAQ. As DNA, the CDR3 is TGTGCCAGCAGCTTAGATGGCAATGAGCAGTTCTTC. Protein: CASSLDGNEQFF.

This clonotype was seen only a few times. The chain is built from TRBV27 and TRBJ2-7, with 12 nucleotides matching TRBD2. The germline gives CDR1 MNHEY, CDR2 SMNVEV (reference sequence). Losses at the gene ends were 5 bases for V and 6 bases for J; bases not matched to a gene: 5. This CDR3 has 14 residues. The CDR3 loop reads CASSPTSGGFEQYF. The CDR3 region has the DNA TGTGCCAGCAGTCCGACTAGCGGGGGATTCGAGCAGTACTTC.

The gene calls are TRBV6-1 and TRBJ2-5, with D possibly being TRBD1 or TRBD2 (5 bases each). Trimming shortened V by 6 bases and J by 3 bases, and 17 bases separated the two germline ends. The CDR3 contains 15 residues. The germline gives CDR1 MNHNS, CDR2 SASEGT. The CDR3 reads CASRHWDPREETQYF. The DNA for the CDR3 is TGTGCCAGCAGGCATTGGGACCCCCGAGAAGAGACCCAGTACTTC.